This T cell receptor (beta chain) appears in the sequencing data of a study of T cells in localized non-small cell lung cancer. This clone was observed a handful of times. Its antigen is currently unknown. From germline, CDR1 is MNHGY and CDR2 SAAAGT. This CDR3 has 16 residues. Trimming pared 0 bases from V and 4 bases from J, leaving 15 bases between. Study-wide results and limits: Heterogeneity is still possible, as just one tumor region was sequenced. A median of around 60 clones ranked among the top 100 in tumor appeared in adjacent lung. The highest T cell clonality was in uninvolved adjacent lung, above tumor. There was an association of higher blood T cell density with longer overall survival.

Using immunoSEQ multiplex PCR, the repertoire was profiled, and TCRdb retains in-frame clones only, with some absent. Among thousands of clones, roughly 33% were seen once, and the ten largest hold approximately 8%. The chain joins TRBV6-8 to TRBJ1-2; D remains unclear. This receptor was obtained from a female donor older than 55 with stage I lung adenocarcinoma. The sample in question was lung tumor tissue, obtained before any cancer treatment. The CDR3 DNA is TGTGCCAGCAGTTACTCGGCAGGCAATGGGTTCTATGGCTACACCTTC. As protein: CASSYSAGNGFYGYTF.